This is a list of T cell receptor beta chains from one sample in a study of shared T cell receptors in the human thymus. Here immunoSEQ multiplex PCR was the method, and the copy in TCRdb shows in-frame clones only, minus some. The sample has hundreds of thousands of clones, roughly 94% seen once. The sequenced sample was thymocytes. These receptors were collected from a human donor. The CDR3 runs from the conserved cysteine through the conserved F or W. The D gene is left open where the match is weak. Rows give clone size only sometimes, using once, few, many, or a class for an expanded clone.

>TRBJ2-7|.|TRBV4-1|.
CASSPQYGGANYEQYF
TGCGCCAGCAGCCCTCAATATGGGGGGGCCAACTACGAGCAGTACTTC
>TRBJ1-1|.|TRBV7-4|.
CASSLVRKDPEWANTEAFF
TGTGCCAGCAGCTTAGTTCGGAAGGACCCCGAGTGGGCCAACACTGAAGCTTTCTTT
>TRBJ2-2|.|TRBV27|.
CASTPAGGDTGELFF
TGTGCCAGCACTCCGGCTGGGGGCGACACCGGGGAGCTGTTTTTT
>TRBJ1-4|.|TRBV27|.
CASSFIGATNEKLFF
TGTGCCAGCAGTTTCATCGGTGCAACTAATGAAAAACTGTTTTTT
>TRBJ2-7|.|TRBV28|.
CASSFSSGAAYEQYF
TGTGCCAGCAGTTTTTCCAGCGGAGCTGCCTACGAGCAGTACTTC
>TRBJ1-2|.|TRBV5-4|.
CASGGDGYTF
TGTGCCAGCGGAGGGGATGGCTACACCTTC
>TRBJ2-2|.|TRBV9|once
CASSVEASNNTGELFF
TGTGCCAGCAGCGTAGAGGCTTCTAATAACACCGGGGAGCTGTTTTTT
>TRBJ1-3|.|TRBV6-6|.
CASSYMPNSGNTIYF
TGTGCCAGCAGTTATATGCCAAACTCTGGAAACACCATATATTTT
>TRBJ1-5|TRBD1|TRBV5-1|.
CASRPTGDSNQPQHF
TGCGCCAGCAGGCCGACAGGGGATAGCAATCAGCCCCAGCATTTT
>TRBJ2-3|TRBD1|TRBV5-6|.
CASTLDRGRNTQYF
TGTGCCAGCACCCTGGACAGGGGCAGGAATACGCAGTATTTT
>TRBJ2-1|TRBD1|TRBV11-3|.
CASSPGTGPYNEQFF
TGTGCCAGCAGCCCCGGGACAGGCCCCTACAATGAGCAGTTCTTC
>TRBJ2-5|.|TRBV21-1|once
CASSKAGTTGKETQYF
TGTGCCAGCAGCAAAGCCGGGACGACAGGGAAAGAGACCCAGTACTTC
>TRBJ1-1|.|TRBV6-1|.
CASSEILGPNTEAFF
TGTGCCAGCAGTGAAATCCTGGGACCCAACACTGAAGCTTTCTTT
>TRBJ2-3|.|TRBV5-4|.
CASSLGDLGSTDTQYF
TGTGCCAGCAGCTTGGGGGACCTAGGAAGCACAGATACGCAGTATTTT
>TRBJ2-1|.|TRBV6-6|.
CASRGATQWNEQFF
TGTGCCAGCAGGGGGGCTACGCAGTGGAATGAGCAGTTCTTC
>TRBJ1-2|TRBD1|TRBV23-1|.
CASLTFRRGGTGVEKNYGYTF
TGCGCCAGCCTTACGTTCCGGCGGGGGGGGACAGGGGTGGAGAAAAACTATGGCTACACCTTC
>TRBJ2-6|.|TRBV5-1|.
CASSPQLSGANVLTF
TGCGCCAGCAGTCCACAGCTCTCTGGGGCCAACGTCCTGACTTTC
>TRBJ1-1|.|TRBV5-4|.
CASSALDMNTEAFF
TGTGCCAGCAGCGCATTGGACATGAACACTGAAGCTTTCTTT
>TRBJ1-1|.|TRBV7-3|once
CASSSGARGRTEAFF
TGTGCCAGCAGCTCCGGGGCCCGGGGAAGGACTGAAGCTTTCTTT
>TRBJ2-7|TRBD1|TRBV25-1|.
CASSGTGQGMAYEQYF
TGTGCCAGCAGTGGAACGGGACAGGGTATGGCCTACGAGCAGTACTTC
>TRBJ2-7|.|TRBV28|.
CASSPLWAPRRYEQYF
TGTGCCAGCAGTCCCTTATGGGCTCCCAGGCGTTACGAGCAGTACTTC
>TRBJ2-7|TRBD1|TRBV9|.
CASSAGQANSYEQYF
TGTGCCAGCAGCGCAGGACAGGCGAATTCCTACGAGCAGTACTTC
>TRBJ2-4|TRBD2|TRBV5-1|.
CASSLQSGIAKNIQYF
TGCGCCAGCAGCTTGCAGAGCGGGATTGCCAAAAACATTCAGTACTTC
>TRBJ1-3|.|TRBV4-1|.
CASSHLEEGPLRSGNTIYF
TGCGCCAGCAGCCACCTCGAAGAGGGCCCTTTACGATCTGGAAACACCATATATTTT
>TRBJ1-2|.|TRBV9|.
CASSVQGIGNYDGYTF
TGTGCCAGCAGCGTACAGGGGATTGGGAACTATGATGGCTACACCTTC
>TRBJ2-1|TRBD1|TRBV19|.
CASSTPGTGAYNEQFF
TGTGCCAGTAGTACCCCCGGGACAGGGGCCTACAATGAGCAGTTCTTC
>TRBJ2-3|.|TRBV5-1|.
CASSGRTSSTDTQYF
TGCGCCAGCAGCGGAAGGACATCTAGCACAGATACGCAGTATTTT
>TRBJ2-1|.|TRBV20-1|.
CSAPRGGQFF
TGCAGTGCCCCCAGGGGGGGGCAGTTCTTC
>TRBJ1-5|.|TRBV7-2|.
CASTKGSSNQPQHF
TGTGCCAGCACCAAGGGGAGTAGCAATCAGCCCCAGCATTTT
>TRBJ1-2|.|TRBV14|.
CASSQDRWTVRGYTF
TGTGCCAGCAGCCAAGACAGGTGGACCGTACGGGGCTACACCTTC
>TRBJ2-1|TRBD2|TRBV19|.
CASQNGPASAAGGSSYNEQFF
TGTGCCAGTCAAAACGGCCCCGCGTCCGCAGCGGGAGGTAGCTCCTACAATGAGCAGTTCTTC
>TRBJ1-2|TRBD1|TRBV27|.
CASSLSAGQGSHGYTF
TGTGCCAGCAGTTTATCGGCGGGACAGGGAAGTCACGGCTACACCTTC
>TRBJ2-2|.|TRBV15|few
CATSRDRLGGGELFF
TGTGCCACCAGCAGAGATAGACTAGGGGGCGGGGAGCTGTTTTTT
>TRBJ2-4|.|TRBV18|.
CASSPLQEGIDIQYF
TGTGCCAGCTCACCCCTTCAGGAGGGTATCGACATTCAGTACTTC
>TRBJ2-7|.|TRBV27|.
CASSSPNRGEQYF
TGTGCCAGCAGTTCGCCCAATAGGGGGGAGCAGTACTTC
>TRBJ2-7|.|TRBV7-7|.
CASSPATSSHEQYF
TGTGCTAGCAGCCCCGCGACTAGTTCCCACGAGCAGTACTTC
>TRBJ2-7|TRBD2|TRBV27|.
CASSIGSSGGHEQYF
TGTGCCAGCAGCATAGGATCTAGCGGGGGCCACGAGCAGTACTTC
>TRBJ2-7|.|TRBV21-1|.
CASWVQAISYEQYF
TGTGCCAGCTGGGTGCAGGCCATTTCCTACGAGCAGTACTTC
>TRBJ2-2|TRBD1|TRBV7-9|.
CASSLSKPDRVRELFF
TGTGCCAGCAGCTTAAGTAAGCCGGACAGGGTGCGGGAGCTGTTTTTT
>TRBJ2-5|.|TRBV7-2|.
CASSLTGRSETQYF
TGTGCCAGCAGCTTGACGGGGAGGTCAGAGACCCAGTACTTC
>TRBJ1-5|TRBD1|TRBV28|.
CASSSRTGGVYQPQHF
TGTGCCAGCAGTTCCCGGACAGGGGGAGTATATCAGCCCCAGCATTTT
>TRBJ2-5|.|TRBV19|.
CASSITARGPETQYF
TGTGCCAGTAGTATAACCGCTAGAGGTCCCGAGACCCAGTACTTC
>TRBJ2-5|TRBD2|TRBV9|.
CASSGPAGEKNETQYF
TGTGCCAGCAGCGGGCCAGCGGGAGAGAAAAATGAGACCCAGTACTTC
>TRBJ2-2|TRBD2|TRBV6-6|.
CASSYSRLAGDGELFF
TGTGCCAGCAGTTACTCACGACTAGCGGGGGACGGGGAGCTGTTTTTT
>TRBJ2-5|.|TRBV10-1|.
CASSEWTQETQYF
TGCGCCAGCAGTGAGTGGACACAAGAGACCCAGTACTTC
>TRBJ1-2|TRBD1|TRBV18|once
CASSPPSRTGGLEGYTF
TGTGCCAGCTCACCACCAAGTAGGACAGGGGGCCTCGAAGGCTACACCTTC
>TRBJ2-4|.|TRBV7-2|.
CASSHPRGNIQYF
TGTGCCAGCAGCCATCCTCGGGGGAACATTCAGTACTTC